The present T cell receptor beta chain was sequenced within a study of cytomegalovirus exposure and HLA in healthy donors. Study observations and caveats: In a later analysis, HLA-C alleles had the fewest associated TCRs, DRB1 alleles the most. It was around 160 TCR beta chains that were listed as cytomegalovirus-associated. A cluster of highly shared sequence variants was likely a sequencing artifact.

This CDR3 has 14 residues. Per the germline V gene, CDR1 is SEHNR and CDR2 is FQNEAQ (reference sequence). This clone has more than one count but fewer than ten. Its antigen is unidentified. A read error may account for a junction end that differs from germline. This CDR3 is also generated by other DNA sequences in the sample. PCR amplification relied on 60 Vbeta primers (plus 13 Jbeta primers). Sequencing used immunoSEQ multiplex PCR; TCRdb keeps in-frame clones, though not all of them. This table holds 90,000 to 150,000 clones, less than 10% found once. This receptor was obtained from a woman between 35 and 50 years old in good health and CMV-seropositive. The rearrangement joins TRBV7-9 to TRBJ1-1, with TRBD1 matching over 7 bases. Sequenced material: PBMCs. CDR3 loop: CASSSSGGHTEAFF. The CDR3 nucleotides are TGTGCCAGCAGCTCGTCAGGGGGGCACACTGAGGCTTTCTTT.